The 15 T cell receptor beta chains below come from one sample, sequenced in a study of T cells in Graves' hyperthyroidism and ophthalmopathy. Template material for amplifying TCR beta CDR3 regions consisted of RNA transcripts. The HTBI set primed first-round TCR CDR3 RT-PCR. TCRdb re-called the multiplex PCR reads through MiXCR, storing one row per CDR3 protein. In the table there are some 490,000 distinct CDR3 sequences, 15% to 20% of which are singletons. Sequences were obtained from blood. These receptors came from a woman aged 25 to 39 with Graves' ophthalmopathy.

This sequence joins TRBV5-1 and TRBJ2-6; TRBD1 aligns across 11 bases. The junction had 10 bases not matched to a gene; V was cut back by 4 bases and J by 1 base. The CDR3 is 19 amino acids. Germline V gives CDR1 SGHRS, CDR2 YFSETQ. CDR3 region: CASSPARGQGVSGANVLTF. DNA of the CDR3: TGCGCCAGCAGCCCGGCCCGGGGACAGGGGGTATCTGGGGCCAACGTCCTGACTTTC.

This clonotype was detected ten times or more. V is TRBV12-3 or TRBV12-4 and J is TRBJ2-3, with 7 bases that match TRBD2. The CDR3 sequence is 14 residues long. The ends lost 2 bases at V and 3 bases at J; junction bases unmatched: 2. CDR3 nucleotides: TGTGCCAGCAGTTTATCGGGAGGAACAGATACGCAGTATTTT. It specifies CASSLSGGTDTQYF.

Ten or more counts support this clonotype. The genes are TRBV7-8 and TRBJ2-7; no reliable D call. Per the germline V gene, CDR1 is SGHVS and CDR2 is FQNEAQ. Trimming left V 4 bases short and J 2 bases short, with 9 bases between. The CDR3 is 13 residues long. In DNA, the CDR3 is TGTGCCAGCAGCTACGACCCCACCTACGAGCAGTACTTC. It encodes CASSYDPTYEQYF.

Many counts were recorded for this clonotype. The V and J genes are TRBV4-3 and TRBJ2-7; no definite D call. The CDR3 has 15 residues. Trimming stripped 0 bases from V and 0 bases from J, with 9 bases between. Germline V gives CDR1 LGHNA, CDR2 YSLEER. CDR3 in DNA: TGCGCCAGCAGCCAAGAGGTGGGCAGCTCCTACGAGCAGTACTTC. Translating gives CASSQEVGSSYEQYF.

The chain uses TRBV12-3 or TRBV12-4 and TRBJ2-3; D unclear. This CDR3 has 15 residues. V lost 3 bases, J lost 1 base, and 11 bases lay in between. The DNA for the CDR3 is TGTGCCAGCAGTTTTCGTCCTAAGGGCACAGATACGCAGTATTTT. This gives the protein CASSFRPKGTDTQYF.

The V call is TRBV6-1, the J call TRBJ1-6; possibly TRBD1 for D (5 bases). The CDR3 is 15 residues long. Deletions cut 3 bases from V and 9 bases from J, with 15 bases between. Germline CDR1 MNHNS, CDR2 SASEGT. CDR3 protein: CASSEGPGTASPLHF. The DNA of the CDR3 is TGTGCCAGCAGTGAGGGTCCCGGGACGGCTTCACCCCTCCACTTT.

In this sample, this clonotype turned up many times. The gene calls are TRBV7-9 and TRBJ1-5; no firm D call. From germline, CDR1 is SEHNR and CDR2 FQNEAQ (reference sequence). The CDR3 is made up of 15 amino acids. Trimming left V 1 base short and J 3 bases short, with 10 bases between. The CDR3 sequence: CASSLGPGFNQPQHF. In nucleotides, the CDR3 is TGTGCCAGCAGCTTAGGTCCCGGGTTCAATCAGCCCCAGCATTTT.

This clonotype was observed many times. The CDR3 sequence: CASSQGVDTEAFF. The CDR3 DNA reads TGTGCCAGCAGCCAAGGGGTGGACACTGAAGCTTTCTTT. V usage is TRBV3-1 and J usage is TRBJ1-1; unclear D gene. This CDR3 is built from 13 residues. Germline CDR1 reads LGHDT; CDR2 reads YNNKEL (reference sequence). Trimming pared 1 base from V and 3 bases from J, leaving 6 bases between. The full variable domain, rest sourced from reference TRBV3-1 and TRBJ1-1, is DTAVSQTPKYLVTQMGNDKSIKCEQNLGHDTMYWYKQDSKKFLKIMFSYNNKELIINETVPNRFSPKSPDKAHLNLHINSLELGDSAVYFCASSQGVDTEAFFGQGTRLTVV.

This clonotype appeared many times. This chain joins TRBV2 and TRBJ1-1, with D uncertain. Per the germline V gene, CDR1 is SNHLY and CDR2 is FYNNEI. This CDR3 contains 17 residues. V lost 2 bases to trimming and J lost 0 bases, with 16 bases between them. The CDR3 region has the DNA TGTGCCAGCAGTGAAAGGTCGGCAGAATTAATGAACACTGAAGCTTTCTTT. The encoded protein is CASSERSAELMNTEAFF.

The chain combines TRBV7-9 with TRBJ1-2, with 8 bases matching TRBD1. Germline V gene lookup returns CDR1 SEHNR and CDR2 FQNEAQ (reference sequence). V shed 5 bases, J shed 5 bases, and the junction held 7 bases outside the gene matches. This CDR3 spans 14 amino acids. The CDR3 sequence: CASSRTGFPYGYTF. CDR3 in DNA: TGTGCCAGCAGCCGGACAGGGTTCCCTTATGGCTACACCTTC. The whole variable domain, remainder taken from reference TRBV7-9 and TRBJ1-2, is DTGVSQNPRHKITKRGQNVTFRCDPISEHNRLYWYRQTLGQGPEFLTYFQNEAQLEKSRLLSDRFSAERPKGSFSTLEIQRTEQGDSAMYLCASSRTGFPYGYTFGSGTRLTVV.

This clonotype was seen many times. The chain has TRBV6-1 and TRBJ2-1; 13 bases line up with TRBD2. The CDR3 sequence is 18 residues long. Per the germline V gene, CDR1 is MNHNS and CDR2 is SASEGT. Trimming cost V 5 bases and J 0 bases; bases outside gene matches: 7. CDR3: CASSSRTSGRSSYNEQFF. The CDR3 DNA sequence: TGTGCCAGCAGTTCTCGGACTAGCGGGAGAAGCTCCTACAATGAGCAGTTCTTC.

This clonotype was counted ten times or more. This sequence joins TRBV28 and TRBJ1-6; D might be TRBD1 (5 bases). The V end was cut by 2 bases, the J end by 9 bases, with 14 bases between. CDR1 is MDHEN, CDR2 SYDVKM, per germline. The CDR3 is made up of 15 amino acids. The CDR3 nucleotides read TGTGCCAGCAGTTTAGGTCGCCAGGGCAGTTCACCCCTCCACTTT. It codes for CASSLGRQGSSPLHF.

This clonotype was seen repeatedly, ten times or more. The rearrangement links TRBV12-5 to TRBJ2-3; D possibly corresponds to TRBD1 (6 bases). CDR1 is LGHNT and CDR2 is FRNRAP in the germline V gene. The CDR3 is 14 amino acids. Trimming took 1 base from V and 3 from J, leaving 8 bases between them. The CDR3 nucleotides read TGTGCTAGTGGTTTGGACAGGGTAACAGATACGCAGTATTTT. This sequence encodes CASGLDRVTDTQYF.

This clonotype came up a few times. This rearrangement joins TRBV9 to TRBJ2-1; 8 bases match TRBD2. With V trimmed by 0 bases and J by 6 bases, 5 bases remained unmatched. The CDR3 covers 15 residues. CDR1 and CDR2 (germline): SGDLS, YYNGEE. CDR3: CASSVASGGPNEQFF. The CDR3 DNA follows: TGTGCCAGCAGCGTAGCATCGGGAGGGCCCAATGAGCAGTTCTTC.

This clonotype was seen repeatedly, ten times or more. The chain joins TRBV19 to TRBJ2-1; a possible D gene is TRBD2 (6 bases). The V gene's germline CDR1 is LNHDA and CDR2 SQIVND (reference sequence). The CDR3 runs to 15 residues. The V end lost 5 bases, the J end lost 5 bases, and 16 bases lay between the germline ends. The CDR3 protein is CASSLRDAGNNEQFF. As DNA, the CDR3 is TGTGCCAGTAGTCTCCGTGACGCGGGGAACAATGAGCAGTTCTTC.